The rows below give T cell receptor beta chains drawn from one sample of a study of identical twins. Each CDR3 protein is one row after TCRdb ran MiXCR on the 5' RACE reads. Of around 680,000 distinct CDR3 sequences in the sample, 8.6% are singletons; the top ten hold approximately 0.89%. These records were also assigned to another study, of yellow fever vaccine responses in identical twins.

Sequencing input: PBMCs. The source of these receptors is a woman in her late teens or twenties in good health. Each CDR3 is given with its conserved first and last residue.

J	V	length	CDR3
TRBJ2-1	TRBV21-1	15	CASSCGTAFPNEQFF
TRBJ1-2	TRBV5-1	13	CASSLFGDGGYTF
TRBJ2-3	TRBV4-3	13	CASSPRRPDTQYF
TRBJ1-5	TRBV24-1	15	CATSTGQGNHQPQHF
TRBJ2-1	TRBV5-6	13	CASSFDRSNEQFF
TRBJ2-5	TRBV5-1	15	CASSLVTGGWETQYF
TRBJ2-2	TRBV15	15	CATSRGDRDSGELFF
TRBJ2-7	TRBV19	16	CASSIAAGFNSYEQYF
TRBJ1-4	TRBV5-6	19	CASSLASEQGLATNEKLFF
TRBJ2-7	TRBV7-7	14	CASSFGRGPYEQYF
TRBJ2-4	TRBV2	13	CASRILAKNIQYF
TRBJ2-7	TRBV21-1	12	CASSLGDGEDRF
TRBJ2-5	TRBV24-1	15	CATSERPGASETQYF
TRBJ2-1	TRBV2	19	CASTQPSESRGSSYNEQFF
TRBJ1-1	TRBV27	13	CASTPALNTEAFF
TRBJ2-2	TRBV7-3	13	CASRSTGGGELFF
TRBJ2-1	TRBV5-5	14	CASTPDRNYNEQFF
TRBJ2-3	TRBV7-2	13	CASSPPITDTQYF
TRBJ2-5	TRBV28	16	CASTPLGASGSKTQYF
TRBJ2-7	TRBV19	16	CASSTPRTSGRFEQYF
TRBJ2-6	TRBV5-6	15	CASSLDIAGANVLTF
TRBJ1-4	TRBV28	13	CASSHDRGEKLFF
TRBJ2-2	TRBV7-8	14	CASTSGGRAGELFF
TRBJ2-7	TRBV4-1	13	CASSHSPGYEQYF
TRBJ2-7	TRBV2	15	CASSDRGASSYEQYF
TRBJ2-1	TRBV6-2/TRBV6-3	16	CASSYRADSSYNEQFF
TRBJ2-7	TRBV16	15	CASSRMGQGLHEQYF